A single sample gave rise to the 7 T cell receptor beta chains below, sequenced in a study of T-cell memory formation after mild COVID-19. TCRdb re-derived calls from the 5' RACE reads in MiXCR, one entry per CDR3 protein. The sample has approximately 400,000 distinct CDR3 sequences; more than 20% are singletons. Sequencing was done on a sample of PBMCs or a T cell subset sorted from them (not recorded which). All receptors derive from an adult woman who had mild COVID-19 (a few samples of this study predate the infection). Cell type and time point are not known.

The chain recombines TRBV7-8 with TRBJ2-3, with 7 positions matching TRBD1. V lost 5 bases to trimming and J lost 9 bases; unmatched junction nucleotides: 8. Germline-derived CDR1 and CDR2 are SGHVS and FQNEAQ. The CDR3 is 13 residues long. CDR3 region: CASSAPTGATQYF. The CDR3 coding sequence is TGTGCCAGCAGCGCACCAACAGGGGCCACGCAGTATTTT.

V and J are TRBV7-3 and TRBJ1-1; a weak D match, TRBD1 (6 bases). The CDR3 covers 13 residues. CDR1 SGHTA and CDR2 FQGTGA come from the germline V gene. Between the trimmed V and J ends, which lost 1 base and 8 bases, there was a span of 11 bases. CDR3 protein: CASSLRGAQEAFF. The CDR3 nucleotides are TGTGCCAGCAGCTTAAGGGGGGCTCAGGAAGCTTTCTTT.

The rearrangement joins TRBV5-8 to TRBJ2-1; no clear D. CDR1 is SGHTS, CDR2 YDEGEE, per germline. This CDR3 comprises 10 residues. The ends were cut back, 5 bases at V and 10 bases at J, with 7 bases in the middle. In DNA, the CDR3 is TGTGCCAGCAGAATCGCGGAGCAGTTCTTC. This codes for CASRIAEQFF. The full variable domain, its missing parts supplied by reference TRBV5-8 and TRBJ2-1, is EAGVTQSPTHLIKTRGQQATLRCSPISGHTSVYWYQQALGLGLQFLLWYDEGEERNRGNFPPRFSGRQFPNYSSELNVNALELEDSALYLCASRIAEQFFGPGTRLTVL.

In its sample, this clonotype was seen a few times. The chain couples TRBV7-9 to TRBJ2-1; TRBD2 matches 7 bases. Germline-derived CDR1 and CDR2 are SEHNR and FQNEAQ (reference sequence). The V and J ends lost 0 bases and 8 bases, in that order; junction bases with no gene match: 4. CDR3 length equals 14 residues. CDR3 bases: TGTGCCAGCAGCTTAGCCAGCGGGATAGATGAGCAGTTCTTC. Translation gives CASSLASGIDEQFF.

The V and J genes are TRBV5-1 and TRBJ1-4; 10 bases are a match to TRBD1. Germline V CDR1 and CDR2: SGHRS, YFSETQ. With V trimmed by 4 bases and J by 9 bases, 12 bases remained unmatched. The CDR3 is 16 amino acids. The CDR3 here is CASSPEPGQGVKKLFF. As DNA, the CDR3 is TGCGCCAGCAGCCCAGAACCAGGACAGGGGGTTAAAAAACTGTTTTTT.

The rearrangement uses TRBV7-8 and TRBJ1-5; no reliable D call. The CDR3 has 15 amino acids. In germline, CDR1 is SGHVS, CDR2 FQNEAQ. With 1 base removed from V and 4 bases from J, the gap between germline ends came to 11 bases. CDR3 nucleotides: TGTGCCAGCAGCTTAGAGGGCGGTGGGAATCAGCCCCAGCATTTT. Its protein is CASSLEGGGNQPQHF.

This clonotype has a single count. The V call is TRBV18, the J call TRBJ1-4; 7 nucleotides align to TRBD1. CDR3 length: 14 residues. V shed 6 bases, J shed 2 bases, and the junction held 3 bases outside the gene matches. Germline V lookup: CDR1 KGHSH, CDR2 LQKENI. This CDR3 reads CASSEQGTNEKLFF. As DNA, the CDR3 is TGTGCCAGCTCCGAACAGGGGACTAATGAAAAACTGTTTTTT. Full variable domain (remainder filled in from reference TRBV18 and TRBJ1-4): NAGVMQNPRHLVRRRGQEARLRCSPMKGHSHVYWYRQLPEEGLKFMVYLQKENIIDESGMPKERFSAEFPKEGPSILRIQQVVRGDSAAYFCASSEQGTNEKLFFGSGTQLSVL.